The clone carrying this T cell receptor (beta chain) was recorded a few times. The data belong to a study of shared clonotypes between healthy human individuals. Assay: immunoSEQ multiplex PCR; the TCRdb copy retains only in-frame clones and omits some. The sample lists roughly 1,800,000 clones; about 95% were seen once. Trimming took 6 bases from V and 3 from J, leaving 10 bases between them. The CDR3 is made up of 13 amino acids. From germline, CDR1 is SEHNR and CDR2 FQNEAQ (reference sequence). Positive CCR7 selection of CD45RO-negative cells yielded the naive CD8 cells, and terminally differentiated effector memory CD45RA+ cells were excluded.

Sequenced material: naive CD8+ T cells sorted from blood. This receptor was obtained from a man younger than 35 in good health. The J gene is TRBJ2-3, the V gene TRBV7-9; D not resolved. For the CDR3, the DNA is TGTGCCAGCAGTACCTCGTTGACAGATACGCAGTATTTT. The encoded protein is CASSTSLTDTQYF.